These 15 T cell receptor beta chains came from one sample sequenced in a study of T cell repertoires in cytomegalovirus infection. The antigens these receptors bind are not known. TCRdb called the reads again in MiXCR, with one record for every CDR3 protein. Here the sample spans 70,000 to 95,000 distinct CDR3 sequences, about 29% being singletons. Specimen: CD8+ T cells from cultured PBMCs, collected from culture after CMV antigen stimulation. The source of these receptors is a human donor in good health (CMV status not recorded). Some clones in this sample may be carry-over from other donors' samples.

The chain carries TRBV2 and TRBJ2-6; D is undetermined. Germline CDR1 reads SNHLY; CDR2 reads FYNNEI. V was clipped by 6 bases and J by 2 bases, with 11 bases between them. This CDR3 has 15 amino acids. CDR3 sequence reads: CASSPLSAGANVLTF. DNA for the CDR3: TGTGCCAGCAGCCCCCTCTCCGCTGGGGCCAACGTCCTGACTTTC.

This sequence joins TRBV30 and TRBJ2-5; D not certain. The CDR3 loop spans 15 amino acids. Germline lookup yields CDR1 GTSNPN and CDR2 SVGIG (reference sequence). The V and J ends lost 1 base and 0 bases respectively, with 12 bases between them. DNA for the CDR3: TGTGCCTGGAGTGCCCGAACATTGTACCAAGAGACCCAGTACTTC. Translated: CAWSARTLYQETQYF.

A note on this clonotype: A read error is possible here, since a much larger clone lies one base away. V is TRBV7-3 and J is TRBJ1-2, with D uncertain. CDR1 is SGHTA and CDR2 is FQGTGA in the germline V gene. CDR3 length: 14 amino acids. The DNA for the CDR3 is TGTACCAGCAGCCCTTTGACGGGTTTAAATGGCTACACCTTC. Protein product: CTSSPLTGLNGYTF.

This sequence joins TRBV12-3 or TRBV12-4 and TRBJ2-1, with 9 bases that match TRBD1. The V segment lost 3 bases and the J segment 9 bases; nucleotides outside the gene matches: 9. The CDR3 covers 15 residues. Here the CDR3 reads CASSLATGGKGEQFF. In DNA form, the CDR3 reads TGTGCCAGCAGTTTGGCAACAGGGGGCAAGGGTGAGCAGTTCTTC.

V and J are TRBV12-3 or TRBV12-4 and TRBJ1-1; D remains unclear. CDR3 size: 14 residues. With 3 bases removed from V and 1 base from J, the gap between germline ends came to 9 bases. CDR3 amino acids: CASSFGPRNTEAFF. Here the CDR3 DNA reads TGTGCCAGCAGTTTCGGGCCAAGGAACACTGAAGCTTTCTTT.

The chain joins TRBV14 to TRBJ2-2; maybe TRBD1 (6 bases). The germline V and J ends were trimmed by 1 base and 3 bases, with 12 bases remaining between them. This CDR3 has 16 residues. Germline CDR1 is SGHDN and CDR2 is FVKESK. CDR3 bases: TGTGCCAGCAGCCAAGTCAGACAGGCCCACACCGGGGAGCTGTTTTTT. It is translated as CASSQVRQAHTGELFF.

The rearrangement uses TRBV12-3 or TRBV12-4 and TRBJ2-5; 10 positions agree with TRBD2. CDR3 size: 16 residues. Unmatched junction bases numbered 7, after V lost 3 bases and J lost 3 bases. The CDR3, as DNA: TGTGCCAGCAGTTTGAGCGGGGGGGCCCTCGAAGAGACCCAGTACTTC. Protein sequence: CASSLSGGALEETQYF.

The gene calls are TRBV5-1 and TRBJ2-1; D may be TRBD1 or TRBD2 (6 bases each). Trimming removed 4 bases from V and 6 bases from J, with 32 bases in between. Germline values: CDR1 SGHRS, CDR2 YFSETQ. CDR3 length: 20 amino acids. The CDR3 sequence is CASSPRAGRPKGRGANEQFF. Written as DNA, the CDR3 is TGCGCCAGCAGCCCACGTGCGGGTCGGCCTAAGGGAAGGGGGGCCAATGAGCAGTTCTTC.

The chain links TRBV28 to TRBJ1-2; tentatively, D is TRBD1 (5 bases). This CDR3 is 15 amino acids long. Per germline, CDR1 MDHEN and CDR2 SYDVKM. Trimming removed 9 bases from V and 1 base from J, with 18 bases in between. CDR3 in DNA: TGTGCCAGTGTGGGCCTAGGGGATGATAACTATGGCTACACCTTC. Translating gives CASVGLGDDNYGYTF.

The chain carries TRBV4-1 and TRBJ1-4; perhaps TRBD1 as D (6 bases). The V end was cut by 3 bases, the J end by 8 bases, with 16 bases between. The CDR3 runs 15 residues. Germline CDR1 reads MGHRA; CDR2 reads YSYEKL. This CDR3 reads CASSQGPLGGEKLFF. CDR3 bases: TGCGCCAGCAGCCAGGGACCCCTGGGGGGCGAAAAACTGTTTTTT.

The V call is TRBV12-3 or TRBV12-4, the J call TRBJ2-7; 10 bases map to TRBD1. The CDR3 has 14 amino acids. V lost 4 bases and J lost 7; bases outside the gene matches: 7. For the CDR3, the DNA is TGTGCCAGCAGTTCCGGGACAGGGGAGTGGGAGCAGTACTTC. This translates into CASSSGTGEWEQYF.

This clonotype has ten or more counts. The chain carries TRBV15 and TRBJ2-1, with 8 bases that match TRBD2. The CDR3 is made up of 16 amino acids. Germline V lookup: CDR1 LNHNV, CDR2 YYDKDF (reference sequence). The junction had 9 bases not matched to a gene; V was cut back by 0 bases and J by 8 bases. As DNA, the CDR3 is TGTGCCACCAGCAGAGATGGAGCGGGGGCCCGACATGAGCAGTTCTTC. Encoded protein: CATSRDGAGARHEQFF.

The rearrangement links TRBV6-5 to TRBJ2-1; the match to TRBD1 covers 7 bases. The germline CDR1 and CDR2 sequences are MNHEY and SVGAGI. The V and J ends lost 0 bases and 7 bases, in that order; junction bases with no gene match: 6. CDR3 size: 15 residues. The CDR3 nucleotides are TGTGCCAGCAGTTACTCGAGGACAGGCTATAATGAGCAGTTCTTC. This codes for CASSYSRTGYNEQFF.

This clonotype was counted between two and nine times. The chain employs TRBV20-1 and TRBJ1-1, with a weak D call TRBD1 (6 bases). This CDR3 spans 16 amino acids. Looked up from germline, CDR1 is DFQATT and CDR2 is SNEGSKA (reference sequence). Trimming removed 0 bases from V and 1 base from J, with 15 bases in between. CDR3: CSARDLGGWENTEAFF. In nucleotides, the CDR3 is TGCAGTGCTAGAGATCTCGGGGGCTGGGAGAACACTGAAGCTTTCTTT.

This clonotype was observed many times. CDR3: CASSGGETQYF. DNA for the CDR3: TGTGCCAGTAGTGGGGGAGAGACCCAGTACTTC. This rearrangement joins TRBV19 to TRBJ2-5; D tentatively reads TRBD1 or TRBD2 (5 bases each). CDR3 length equals 11 residues. Trimming shortened V by 5 bases and J by 4 bases, and 5 bases separated the two germline ends. Germline V lookup: CDR1 LNHDA, CDR2 SQIVND (reference sequence). Together with reference TRBV19 and TRBJ2-5, the CDR3 gives the full variable domain: DGGITQSPKYLFRKEGQNVTLSCEQNLNHDAMYWYRQDPGQGLRLIYYSQIVNDFQKGDIAEGYSVSREKKESFPLTVTSAQKNPTAFYLCASSGGETQYFGPGTRLLVL.